The clone carrying this T cell receptor (beta chain) was seen once. This entry belongs to a study of blood T cell repertoires in COVID-19. Study background: The United States, Italy and Spain provided the acute and convalescent COVID-19 samples. T cells, B-cell-depleted T cells, or PBMCs supplied cDNA or gDNA.

Only in-frame clones appear in the TCRdb table, and some are missing; sequencing was by immunoSEQ multiplex PCR. In the table there are about 140,000 clones, roughly 91% of which are singletons. V lost 1 base and J 0 bases, leaving 9 bases between the germline ends. CDR3 size: 15 residues. The germline gives CDR1 MGHRA, CDR2 YSYEKL. Sequenced sample: peripheral blood. The chain recombines TRBV4-1 with TRBJ1-1; TRBD1 might be the D (5 bases). This receptor was obtained from a man aged 55 to 70 with active or convalescent COVID-19. CDR3 region: CASSQVPRVNTEAFF. The CDR3 region has the DNA TGCGCCAGCAGCCAAGTACCCAGGGTGAACACTGAAGCTTTCTTT.